This T cell receptor (beta chain) stems from a study of spatial heterogeneity in lung cancer. TCRdb passed the 5' RACE reads through MiXCR, listing each CDR3 protein once. The table has some 22,000 distinct CDR3 sequences, over 5.5% seen once. This clonotype was counted ten times or more. Between the trimmed V and J ends, which lost 0 bases and 4 bases, there was a span of 16 bases. The CDR3 contains 16 residues. CDR1 and CDR2 from the germline V gene are MNHNY and SVGAGI (reference sequence). Time point described: sample taken at primary tumor resection. The receptor comes from a male donor with early-stage non-small cell lung cancer. Material: PBMCs, obtained at surgery. The chain joins TRBV6-6 to TRBJ2-7; D could derive from TRBD1 or TRBD2 (5 bases each). The CDR3 coding sequence is TGTGCCAGCAGTTACTCGCCCGGGGAGAGACAGTACGAGCAGTACTTC. Its protein product is CASSYSPGERQYEQYF.